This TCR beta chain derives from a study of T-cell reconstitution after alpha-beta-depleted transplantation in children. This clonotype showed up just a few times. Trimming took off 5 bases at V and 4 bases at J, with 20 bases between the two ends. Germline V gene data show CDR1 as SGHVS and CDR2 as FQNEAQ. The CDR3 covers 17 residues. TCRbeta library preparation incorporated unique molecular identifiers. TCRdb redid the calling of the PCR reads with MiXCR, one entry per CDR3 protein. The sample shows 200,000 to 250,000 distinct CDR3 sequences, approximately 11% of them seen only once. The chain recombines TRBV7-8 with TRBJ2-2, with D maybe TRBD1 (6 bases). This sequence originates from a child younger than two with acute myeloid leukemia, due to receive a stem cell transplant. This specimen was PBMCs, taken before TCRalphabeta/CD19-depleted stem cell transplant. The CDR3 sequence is CASSPPGGTPSTGELFF. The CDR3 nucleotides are TGTGCCAGCAGCCCACCCGGTGGGACACCATCCACCGGGGAGCTGTTTTTT. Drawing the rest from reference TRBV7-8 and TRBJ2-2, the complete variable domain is GAGVSQSPRYKVAKRGQDVALRCDPISGHVSLFWYQQALGQGPEFLTYFQNEAQLDKSGLPSDRFFAERPEGSVSTLKIQRTQQEDSAVYLCASSPPGGTPSTGELFFGEGSRLTVL.